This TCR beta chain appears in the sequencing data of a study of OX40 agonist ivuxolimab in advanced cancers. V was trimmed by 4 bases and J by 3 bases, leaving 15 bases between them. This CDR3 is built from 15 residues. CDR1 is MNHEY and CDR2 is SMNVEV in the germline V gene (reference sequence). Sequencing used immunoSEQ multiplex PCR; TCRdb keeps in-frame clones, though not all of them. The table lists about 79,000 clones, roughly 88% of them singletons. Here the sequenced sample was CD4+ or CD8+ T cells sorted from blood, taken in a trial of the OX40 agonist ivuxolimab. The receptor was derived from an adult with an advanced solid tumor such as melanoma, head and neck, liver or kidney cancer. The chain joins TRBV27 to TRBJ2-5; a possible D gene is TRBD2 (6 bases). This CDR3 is CASSSLAKREETQYF. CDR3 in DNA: TGTGCCAGCAGTTCCCTAGCGAAAAGGGAAGAGACCCAGTACTTC.